These T cell receptor beta chains were read from a single sample in a study of CD8 T cell repertoires and HIV-1 epitope variants. Their recognized antigens are unknown. Data came from immunoSEQ multiplex PCR; TCRdb stores just in-frame clones and leaves some out. The table has around 4,900 clones, approximately 67% seen once. The sample taken for sequencing was cultured CD8+ T cells derived from PBMCs. These TCRs come from a male donor with HIV. Each CDR3 is given with its conserved first and last residue.

V gene	CDR3 protein
TRBV7-6	CASSTRQGSGANVLTF
TRBV19	CASSIRRGQSYEQYF
TRBV5-5	CASSLEKGQGGTGELFF
TRBV28	CASSFTLNTEAFF
TRBV7-6	CASSPGVGNTIYF
TRBV6-6	CASREGGTYQETQYF
TRBV2	CASSDELEIYEQYF
TRBV5-1	CASSSTSGAQETQYF
TRBV6-6	CASSPRQSYEQYF
TRBV4-1	CASSLRGHTEAFF
TRBV28	CASRDGTGTTNTEAFF
TRBV27	CASSLRGLLNEQFF
TRBV30	CAWSAPPREQYF
TRBV6-5	CASSYGDYNNEQFF
TRBV5-1	CASSLLGGEGVYGYTF
TRBV10-3	CAIMRGTGELFF
TRBV18	CASSLREGDTEAFF
TRBV27	CASSKTGSSYNEQFF
TRBV19	CASSIGRGDTEAFF
TRBV27	CASSPSGLAGSYEQYF
TRBV2	CASSSLAGEKYEQYF
TRBV6-5	CASSPGPTGNEQYF
TRBV2	CASRGTGPGELFF
TRBV5-6	CASSWQSTRGLYEQYF
TRBV11-2	CASSLVVTGGSWGTEAFF
TRBV28	CASSLWGGTEAFF
TRBV6-5	CASSYGRGGTGELFF
TRBV5-6	CASSYWVFSNTGELFF
TRBV5-6	CASSLGGTGGTYTF
TRBV27	CASSWADTQYF
TRBV7-6	CASSQRSDRVNTEAFF
TRBV19	CASRYGNTEAFF